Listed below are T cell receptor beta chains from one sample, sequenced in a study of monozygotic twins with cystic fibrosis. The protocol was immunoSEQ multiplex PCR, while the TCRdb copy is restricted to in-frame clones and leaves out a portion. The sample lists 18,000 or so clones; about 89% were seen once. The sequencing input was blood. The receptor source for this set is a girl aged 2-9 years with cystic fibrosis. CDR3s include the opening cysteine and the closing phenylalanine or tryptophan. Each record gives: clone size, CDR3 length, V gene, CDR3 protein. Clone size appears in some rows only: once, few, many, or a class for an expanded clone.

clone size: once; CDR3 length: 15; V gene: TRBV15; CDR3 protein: CATSRDEGMNTEAFF
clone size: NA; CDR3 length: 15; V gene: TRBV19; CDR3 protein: CASSETSGLSYEQYF
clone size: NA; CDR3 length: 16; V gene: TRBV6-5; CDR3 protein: CASSYERGGNTDTQYF
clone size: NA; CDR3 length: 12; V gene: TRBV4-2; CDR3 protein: CASSPYEGELFF
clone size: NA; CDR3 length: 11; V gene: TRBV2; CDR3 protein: CALQEGYGYTF
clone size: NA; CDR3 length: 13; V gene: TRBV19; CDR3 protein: CASSLSGGTEAFF
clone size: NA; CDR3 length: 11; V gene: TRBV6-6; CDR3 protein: CASSYRSEAFF
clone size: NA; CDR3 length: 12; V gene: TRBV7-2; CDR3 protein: CASSPTEDEQFF
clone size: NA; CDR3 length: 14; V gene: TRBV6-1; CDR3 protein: CASSGIPRQETQYF
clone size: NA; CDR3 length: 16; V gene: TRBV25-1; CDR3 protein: CASRESRISGNTEAFF
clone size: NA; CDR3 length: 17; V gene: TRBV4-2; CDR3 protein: CASSQDQGRRATDTQYF
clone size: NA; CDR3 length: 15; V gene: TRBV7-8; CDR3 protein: CASSLAGGSNQPQHF
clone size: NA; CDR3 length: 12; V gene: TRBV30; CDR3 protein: CAWSHQASEQFF
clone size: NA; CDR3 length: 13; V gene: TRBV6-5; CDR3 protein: CASSYPGWGGYTF
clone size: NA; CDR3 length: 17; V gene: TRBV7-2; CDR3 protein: CASSLAPPTGPRQPQHF
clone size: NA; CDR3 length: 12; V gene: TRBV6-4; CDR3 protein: CASSDSTRTYTF
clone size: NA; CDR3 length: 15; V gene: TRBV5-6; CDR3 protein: CASSRPPRGTETQYF
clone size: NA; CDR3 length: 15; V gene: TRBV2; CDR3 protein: CASSEARLARETQYF
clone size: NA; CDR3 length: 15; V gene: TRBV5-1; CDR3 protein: CASSLARTGGDGYTF
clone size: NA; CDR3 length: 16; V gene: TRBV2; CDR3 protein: CASRLTGTGPTYGYTF
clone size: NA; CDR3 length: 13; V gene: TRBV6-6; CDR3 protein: CASNTGDAGELFF
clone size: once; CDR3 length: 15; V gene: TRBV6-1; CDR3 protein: CASSDHQGEGTEAFF
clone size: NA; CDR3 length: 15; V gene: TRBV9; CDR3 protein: CASSAGGGSTDTQYF
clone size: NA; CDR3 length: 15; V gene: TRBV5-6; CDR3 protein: CASSTPGQGSYEQYF
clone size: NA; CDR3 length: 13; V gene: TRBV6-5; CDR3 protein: CASSSLDTGELFF
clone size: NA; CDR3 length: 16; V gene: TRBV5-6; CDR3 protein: CASSLGGVALSYEQYF
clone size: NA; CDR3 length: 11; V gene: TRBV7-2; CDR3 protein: CASSLGNEQFF
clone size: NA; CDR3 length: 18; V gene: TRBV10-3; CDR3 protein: CAISESGTDPHRSYEQYF
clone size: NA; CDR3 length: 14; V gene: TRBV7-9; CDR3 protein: CASSLAGWSAEAFF
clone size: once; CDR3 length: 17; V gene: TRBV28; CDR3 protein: CASRPIGLAGGIDTQYF
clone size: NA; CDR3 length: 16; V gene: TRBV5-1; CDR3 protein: CASSLVGTGEWYEQYF
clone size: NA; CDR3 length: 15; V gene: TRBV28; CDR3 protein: CASSLAGVSGNTIYF
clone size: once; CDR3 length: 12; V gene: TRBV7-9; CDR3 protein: CASSSNYNEQFF
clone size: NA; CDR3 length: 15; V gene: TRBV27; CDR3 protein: CASRSGGFSNQPQHF
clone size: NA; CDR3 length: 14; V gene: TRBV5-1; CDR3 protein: CASSFERVDEKLFF
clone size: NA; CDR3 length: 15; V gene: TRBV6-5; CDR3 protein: CASSPSQTVNTEAFF
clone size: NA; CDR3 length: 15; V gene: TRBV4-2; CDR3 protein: CASSQDPGGASTQYF
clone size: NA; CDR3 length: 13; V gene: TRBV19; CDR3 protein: CASSPGGPYEQYF
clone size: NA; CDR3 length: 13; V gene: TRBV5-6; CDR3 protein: CASSGRTGEKLFF
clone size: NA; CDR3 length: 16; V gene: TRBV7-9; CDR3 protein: CASSPLGQLGLYEQYF
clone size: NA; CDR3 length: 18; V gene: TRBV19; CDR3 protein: CASSMGADTSSYNSPLHF
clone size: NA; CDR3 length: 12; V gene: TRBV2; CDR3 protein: CASSLRDTEAFF
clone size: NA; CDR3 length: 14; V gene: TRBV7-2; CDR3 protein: CASSPRTGSFEQYF
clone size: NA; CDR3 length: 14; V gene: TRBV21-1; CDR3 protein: CASSKGQGADTQYF
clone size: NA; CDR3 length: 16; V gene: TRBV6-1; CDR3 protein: CASSEVGTVSSYEQYF
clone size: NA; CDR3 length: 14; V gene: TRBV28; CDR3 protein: CASSFQGSSYEQYF
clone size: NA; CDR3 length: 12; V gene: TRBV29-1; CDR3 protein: CSGGAPGNTIYF
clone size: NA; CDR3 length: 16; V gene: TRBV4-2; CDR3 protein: CASSQPTSGDVGEQFF
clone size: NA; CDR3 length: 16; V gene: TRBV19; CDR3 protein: CASTPRRGFRDTEAFF
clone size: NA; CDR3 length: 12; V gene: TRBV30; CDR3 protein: CAWSVYSYGYTF
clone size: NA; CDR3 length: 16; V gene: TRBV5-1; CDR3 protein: CASSTQTGADTGELFF
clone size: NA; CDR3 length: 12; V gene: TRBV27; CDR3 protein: CASSSNLDEQYF
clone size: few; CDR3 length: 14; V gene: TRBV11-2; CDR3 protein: CASSFGTVSYGYTF
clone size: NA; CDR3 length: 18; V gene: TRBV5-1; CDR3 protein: CASSPDGIRGPASYEQYF
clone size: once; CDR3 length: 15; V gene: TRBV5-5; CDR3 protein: CASSYWTSFADEQFF
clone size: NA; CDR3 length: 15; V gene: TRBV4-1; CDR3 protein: CASSYGTGGISEAFF
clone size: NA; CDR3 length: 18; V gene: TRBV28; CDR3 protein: CASSMVPPGTLGTDTQYF
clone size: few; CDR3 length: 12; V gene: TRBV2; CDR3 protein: CASSAQGGGYTF
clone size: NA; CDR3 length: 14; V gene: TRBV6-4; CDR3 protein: CASSDRPSVGELFF
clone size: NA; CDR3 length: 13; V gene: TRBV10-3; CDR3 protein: CAISEEPDNEQFF